This passage covers 30 T cell receptor beta chains from one sample sequenced in a study of blood T cell repertoires in COVID-19. This table comes from immunoSEQ multiplex PCR, and its TCRdb copy is limited to in-frame clones, with some not included. The repertoire consists of more than 120,000 clones, with about 91% occurring once and the leading ten covering about 28%. The sequencing input was peripheral blood. The receptor set was obtained from a human donor in a cohort sampled during active COVID-19.

The chain couples TRBV4-2 to TRBJ2-1, with TRBD2 identical over 8 bases. V lost 0 bases and J lost 4; bases outside the gene matches: 5. Germline lookup yields CDR1 LGHNA and CDR2 YNFKEQ. This CDR3 spans 16 amino acids. The CDR3 DNA sequence: TGTGCCAGCAGCCAAGATAAGCGGGGGATTTACAATGAGCAGTTCTTC. This translates into CASSQDKRGIYNEQFF.

Worth noting for this clone: The same CDR3 is also encoded by other DNA sequences in this sample. V usage is TRBV9 and J usage is TRBJ2-1; TRBD2 is a possible D gene (6 bases). Trimming left V 0 bases short and J 1 base short, with 8 bases between. The CDR3 runs 15 residues. Germline CDR1 SGDLS, CDR2 YYNGEE. The CDR3 DNA is TGTGCCAGCAGCGTAGCGGGGGTATCCTACAATGAGCAGTTCTTC. Protein product: CASSVAGVSYNEQFF.

The chain joins TRBV7-9 to TRBJ2-5; 7 bases are a match to TRBD1. The CDR3 loop spans 17 amino acids. Germline-derived CDR1 and CDR2 are SEHNR and FQNEAQ (reference sequence). V shed 4 bases, J shed 5 bases, and the junction held 16 bases outside the gene matches. This CDR3 is CASSSLPGQPNGETQYF. In DNA, the CDR3 is TGTGCCAGCAGCTCCCTCCCGGGACAGCCCAATGGGGAGACCCAGTACTTC.

The genes are TRBV5-1 and TRBJ1-5; no definite D call. The CDR3 loop spans 13 amino acids. Trimming took 10 bases from V and 0 from J, leaving 11 bases between them. Per germline, CDR1 SGHRS and CDR2 YFSETQ. This CDR3 is CASSRDSNQPQHF. The DNA of the CDR3 is TGCGCCTCGTCGCGGGATAGCAATCAGCCCCAGCATTTT.

This chain connects TRBV5-6 to TRBJ1-2, with 9 nucleotides matching TRBD1. From germline, CDR1 is SGHDT and CDR2 YYEEEE. V shed 4 bases and J 7 bases; nucleotides not matched to a gene: 8. The CDR3 extends over 14 amino acids. Here the CDR3 reads CASSVTQGAIGYTF. The DNA for the CDR3 is TGTGCCAGCAGCGTTACACAGGGGGCCATTGGCTACACCTTC. Full variable domain (outside the CDR3, taken from reference TRBV5-6 and TRBJ1-2): DAGVTQSPTHLIKTRGQQVTLRCSPKSGHDTVSWYQQALGQGPQFIFQYYEEEERQRGNFPDRFSGHQFPNYSSELNVNALLLGDSALYLCASSVTQGAIGYTFGSGTRLTVV.

This clone was seen a handful of times. The V gene is TRBV5-1, the J gene TRBJ2-5, with 13 bases lining up with TRBD2. The J segment lost 2 bases and the V segment lost 2 bases, leaving 0 bases of the junction unmatched. CDR1 and CDR2 from the germline V gene are SGHRS and YFSETQ. CDR3 length equals 15 residues. The CDR3 DNA follows: TGCGCCAGCAGCTTACTAGCGGGGGGGCAAGAGACCCAGTACTTC. Its protein product is CASSLLAGGQETQYF.

This clone was found once. The chain is built from TRBV4-1 and TRBJ2-7; 8 bases are a match to TRBD1. CDR1 and CDR2 from the germline V gene are MGHRA and YSYEKL. Trimming at V came to 0 bases and at J to 4 bases, leaving 8 bases not matched to a gene. This CDR3 spans 16 amino acids. Written as DNA, the CDR3 is TGCGCCAGCAGCCAAGAATGGGGACAGGCGAGATACGAGCAGTACTTC. Amino acid sequence: CASSQEWGQARYEQYF.

The genes are TRBV29-1 and TRBJ2-1, with 7 bases that match TRBD1. The trim removed 2 bases at V and 16 bases at J, leaving 8 bases unmatched. This CDR3 region has 11 residues. Germline V gene data show CDR1 as SQVTM and CDR2 as ANQGSEA. The DNA for the CDR3 is TGCAGCGTTGAAAGGGCAGGGGGACATTTCTTC. This translates into CSVERAGGHFF.

The chain joins TRBV12-2 to TRBJ1-5. TRBV12-2 is annotated as a pseudogene. The CDR3 covers 17 residues. CDR3 loop: CASRLGSPGRSNQPQHF. The CDR3 nucleotides are TGTGCAAGTCGCTTAGGGTCCCCGGGGAGAAGCAATCAGCCCCAGCATTTT.

V is TRBV5-8 and J is TRBJ1-1, with D unclear. Trimming cost V 2 bases and J 6 bases, with 14 bases left between them. CDR3 size: 14 residues. Germline CDR1 reads SGHTS; CDR2 reads YDEGEE. DNA for the CDR3: TGTGCCAGCAGCTTCTTCAGGTTGAGGGCTGAAGCTTTCTTT. Translated: CASSFFRLRAEAFF.

V usage is TRBV13 and J usage is TRBJ2-7; D perhaps matches TRBD2 (6 bases). The V gene's germline CDR1 is PRHDT and CDR2 FYEKMQ (reference sequence). V was cut by 7 bases and J by 6 bases, with 19 bases left in between. The CDR3 has 14 amino acids. The CDR3 protein is CASTSPGVDSEQYF. CDR3 nucleotides: TGTGCCAGCACCTCTCCGGGGGTTGATAGCGAGCAGTACTTC. The variable domain in full, with the rest retrieved from reference TRBV13 and TRBJ2-7, is AAGVIQSPRHLIKEKRETATLKCYPIPRHDTVYWYQQGPGQDPQFLISFYEKMQSDKGSIPDRFSAQQFSDYHSELNMSSLELGDSALYFCASTSPGVDSEQYFGPGTRLTVT.

This clone has a single count. This chain joins TRBV6-5 and TRBJ1-2; 8 bases agree with TRBD1. Germline CDR1 and CDR2: MNHEY and SVGAGI. Trimming at V came to 5 bases and at J to 4 bases, leaving 3 bases not matched to a gene. This CDR3 region has 13 residues. CDR3 bases: TGTGCCAGCAGTAGGGGACAGGCCTATGGCTACACCTTC. Its protein is CASSRGQAYGYTF.

Turning to this clone: The sample contains more than one DNA sequence encoding this CDR3. The rearrangement joins TRBV29-1 to TRBJ1-1; tentative D call: TRBD1 (6 bases). CDR3 length: 13 amino acids. Germline V CDR1 and CDR2: SQVTM, ANQGSEA. Trimming took off 4 bases at V and 2 bases at J, with 11 bases between the two ends. The CDR3 loop is CSVGRGGNTEAFF. In DNA form, the CDR3 reads TGCAGCGTTGGGAGGGGGGGCAACACTGAAGCTTTCTTT.

J is TRBJ1-6 and V is TRBV4-1, with 10 bases that match TRBD1. After removal of 2 bases from V and 10 bases from J, the junction contained 8 bases not matched to a gene. Germline-derived CDR1 and CDR2 are MGHRA and YSYEKL. This CDR3 is 16 amino acids long. The CDR3 coding sequence is TGCGCCAGCAGCCAACCTCGACAGGGGGCGAAATCACCCCTCCACTTT. This gives the protein CASSQPRQGAKSPLHF.

Of note for this clone: Relative to the germline gene, one junction end is altered; a read error may explain this. This chain links TRBV20-1 with TRBJ1-1; no reliable D call. CDR1 is DFQATT and CDR2 is SNEGSKA in the germline V gene (reference sequence). The CDR3 consists of 9 residues. DNA of the CDR3: TGCAGTGCTAGAATACCAAGCCTCTTT. Translation gives CSARIPSLF.

The chain combines TRBV9 with TRBJ1-1; D remains unclear. The V gene lost 4 bases and the J gene lost 3 bases, with 7 bases spanning the gap. CDR3 size: 12 residues. Germline loops: CDR1 SGDLS, CDR2 YYNGEE. CDR3 in amino acids: CASSPEDTEAFF. The CDR3 DNA sequence: TGTGCCAGCAGCCCCGAGGACACTGAAGCTTTCTTT. The variable domain in full, completed from reference TRBV9 and TRBJ1-1, reads DSGVTQTPKHLITATGQRVTLRCSPRSGDLSVYWYQQSLDQGLQFLIQYYNGEERAKGNILERFSAQQFPDLHSELNLSSLELGDSALYFCASSPEDTEAFFGQGTRLTVV.

The chain recombines TRBV19 with TRBJ1-5; 10 bases are a match to TRBD1. With V trimmed by 9 bases and J by 5 bases, 4 bases remained unmatched. The germline V gene has CDR1 LNHDA and CDR2 SQIVND (reference sequence). CDR3 length equals 13 residues. The CDR3 reads CASRDRGYQPQHF. CDR3 sequence (DNA): TGTGCCAGCAGGGACAGGGGATATCAGCCCCAGCATTTT.

This sequence joins TRBV7-8 and TRBJ2-1; 7 bases line up with TRBD2. Losses at the gene ends were 1 base for V and 4 bases for J; bases not matched to a gene: 10. Germline-derived CDR1 and CDR2 are SGHVS and FQNEAQ. The CDR3 loop spans 17 amino acids. Written as DNA, the CDR3 is TGTGCCAGCAGCTTAGTATTGAGCGGGGCGAAATACAATGAGCAGTTCTTC. Its translation is CASSLVLSGAKYNEQFF.

The gene calls are TRBV9 and TRBJ2-7; TRBD2 agrees at 14 bases. The junction had 9 bases not matched to a gene; V was cut back by 4 bases and J by 3 bases. Germline loops: CDR1 SGDLS, CDR2 YYNGEE. CDR3 size: 17 residues. DNA for the CDR3: TGTGCCAGCAGCCCAGGACTAGCGGGGGGTTTTAACTACGAGCAGTACTTC. Its translation is CASSPGLAGGFNYEQYF.

This chain connects TRBV9 to TRBJ2-1; 7 bases match TRBD1. Losses at the gene ends were 0 bases for V and 8 bases for J; bases not matched to a gene: 2. Germline lookup yields CDR1 SGDLS and CDR2 YYNGEE. The CDR3 is 13 residues long. The CDR3 loop reads CASSVGGGDEQFF. Written as DNA, the CDR3 is TGTGCCAGCAGCGTAGGAGGGGGCGATGAGCAGTTCTTC.

This chain joins TRBV9 and TRBJ2-7, with 7 bases lining up with TRBD1. The J segment lost 5 bases and the V segment lost 3 bases, leaving 8 bases of the junction unmatched. The CDR3 spans 14 residues. Per germline, CDR1 SGDLS and CDR2 YYNGEE. The CDR3 reads CASSADRAQDEQYF. CDR3 DNA: TGTGCCAGCAGCGCCGACAGGGCCCAAGACGAGCAGTACTTC.

The rearrangement joins TRBV19 to TRBJ1-1; D is undetermined. The CDR3 is 13 residues long. The ends were cut back, 0 bases at V and 11 bases at J, with 13 bases in the middle. Germline loops: CDR1 LNHDA, CDR2 SQIVND (reference sequence). The CDR3 sequence is CASSIDLKFEAFF. The CDR3 DNA sequence: TGTGCCAGTAGTATAGATCTGAAATTTGAGGCTTTCTTT.

A single count supports this clone. The chain joins TRBV11-2 to TRBJ1-1, with D hard to call. Between the trimmed V and J ends, which lost 5 bases and 3 bases, there was a span of 13 bases. CDR3 length: 14 amino acids. The germline V gene has CDR1 SGHAT and CDR2 FQNNGV. CDR3 in DNA: TGTGCCAGCAGCCTCGGGTTGATGGACACTGAAGCTTTCTTT. Amino acid sequence: CASSLGLMDTEAFF.

V and J are TRBV3-1 (or the pseudogene TRBV3-2) and TRBJ2-5; maybe TRBD2 (5 bases). The germline V gene has CDR1 LGHDT and CDR2 YNNKEL (reference sequence). Deletions cut 2 bases from V and 0 bases from J, with 13 bases between. This CDR3 has 16 residues. The CDR3 protein is CASSQRGSMYQETQYF. In DNA, the CDR3 is TGTGCCAGCAGCCAACGAGGGTCGATGTACCAAGAGACCCAGTACTTC.

This chain connects TRBV6-6 to TRBJ2-5, with TRBD2 identical over 8 bases. Germline assignment: CDR1 MNHNY and CDR2 SVGAGI (reference sequence). This CDR3 contains 16 residues. V lost 0 bases to trimming and J lost 5 bases; unmatched junction nucleotides: 8. The CDR3 DNA sequence: TGTGCCAGCAGTTACTCGACCGGGGGGGGCGGGGAGACCCAGTACTTC. Protein: CASSYSTGGGGETQYF.

The chain couples TRBV12-3 or TRBV12-4 to TRBJ2-3, with D possibly matching TRBD1 (6 bases). The germline V and J ends were trimmed by 6 bases and 5 bases, with 12 bases remaining between them. This CDR3 region has 13 residues. CDR3 protein: CASSNRVKDTQYF. For the CDR3, the DNA is TGTGCCAGCAGCAACAGGGTGAAAGATACGCAGTATTTT.

This chain uses TRBV3-1 (or the pseudogene TRBV3-2) with TRBJ2-1, with 16 positions matching TRBD2. The length of the CDR3 is 16 residues. Germline trimming cut 10 bases from V and 4 bases from J; bases unmatched to any gene: 7. Germline V gene lookup returns CDR1 LGHDT and CDR2 YNNKEL (reference sequence). The CDR3 loop is CATSGTSGGVYNEQFF. In DNA, the CDR3 is TGTGCCACCTCCGGGACTAGCGGGGGGGTGTACAATGAGCAGTTCTTC.

V and J are TRBV7-9 and TRBJ1-1; perhaps TRBD1 as D (5 bases). V gave up 1 base and J gave up 7 bases, with 13 bases separating them. The CDR3 consists of 14 residues. Germline CDR1 reads SEHNR; CDR2 reads FQNEAQ (reference sequence). The CDR3 DNA reads TGTGCCAGCAGCTTAGGCAGGGTAGGCGGTGAAGCTTTCTTT. It codes for CASSLGRVGGEAFF.

The chain carries TRBV18 and TRBJ1-4; tentative D call: TRBD1 (5 bases). V gave up 3 bases and J gave up 12 bases, with 11 bases separating them. The CDR3 runs 12 residues. Germline V gene sequence: CDR1 KGHSH, CDR2 LQKENI. Written as DNA, the CDR3 is TGTGCCAGCTCACCCCTTGGGGGGGAACTGTTTTTT. Protein product: CASSPLGGELFF.

This clone appeared a few times. The chain employs TRBV9 and TRBJ2-3; 12 nucleotides agree with TRBD2. Trimming removed 0 bases from V and 0 bases from J; junction bases left unmatched: 5. Germline CDR1 reads SGDLS; CDR2 reads YYNGEE. The CDR3 has 18 amino acids. CDR3 bases: TGTGCCAGCAGCGTAGAGGGACTAGCGGGCTATAGCACAGATACGCAGTATTTT. Residues: CASSVEGLAGYSTDTQYF.